This is a list of T cell receptor beta chains from one sample in a study of OX40 agonist ivuxolimab in advanced cancers. Some clones are missing from TCRdb's copy, which holds only in-frame ones; the method was immunoSEQ multiplex PCR. The data show approximately 92,000 clones, with 95% to 97% seen just once and around 2.2% held by the top ten. The material sequenced was CD4+ or CD8+ T cells sorted from blood, taken in a trial of the OX40 agonist ivuxolimab. Receptor source: an adult with an advanced solid tumor such as melanoma, head and neck, liver or kidney cancer. Both conserved end residues are part of each CDR3. Each record gives: V gene, D gene, J gene, clone size, CDR3 DNA, CDR3 protein. D genes are given only for firm matches. Some rows mark clone size as missing; the rest say once, few, many or name a class of expanded clone.

V gene: TRBV6-5; D gene: NA; J gene: TRBJ1-1; clone size: NA; CDR3 DNA: TGTGCCAGCAGTTACACAGCCACTGTGAACACTGAAGCTTTCTTT; CDR3 protein: CASSYTATVNTEAFF
V gene: TRBV5-1; D gene: TRBD1; J gene: TRBJ2-7; clone size: NA; CDR3 DNA: TGCGCCAGCAGCTACGGGACAGGGAGGGGATACGAGCAGTACTTC; CDR3 protein: CASSYGTGRGYEQYF
V gene: TRBV7-9; D gene: NA; J gene: TRBJ2-7; clone size: NA; CDR3 DNA: TGTGCCAGCAGCCTGGGACTGCAACCAGTCGAGCAGTACTTC; CDR3 protein: CASSLGLQPVEQYF
V gene: TRBV5-6; D gene: TRBD2; J gene: TRBJ2-5; clone size: NA; CDR3 DNA: TGTGCCAGCATATATAGCGGGGGGGCCCCAGAGACCCAGTACTTC; CDR3 protein: CASIYSGGAPETQYF
V gene: TRBV7-3; D gene: TRBD1; J gene: TRBJ2-7; clone size: NA; CDR3 DNA: TGTGCCAGCAGCTGGGGGACAGGGGGCTTGTACGAGCAGTACTTC; CDR3 protein: CASSWGTGGLYEQYF
V gene: TRBV19; D gene: TRBD1; J gene: TRBJ2-1; clone size: NA; CDR3 DNA: TGTGCCAGTAGTATAGGCAGGGGGCCTTGGTTCTTC; CDR3 protein: CASSIGRGPWFF
V gene: TRBV7-9; D gene: NA; J gene: TRBJ2-7; clone size: NA; CDR3 DNA: TGTGCCAGCAGCTTAGCTTTGGCGGCTTACGAGCAGTACTTC; CDR3 protein: CASSLALAAYEQYF
V gene: TRBV5-1; D gene: TRBD2; J gene: TRBJ2-5; clone size: NA; CDR3 DNA: TGCGCCAGCAGCCCCCATACTAGCGGGGGGGGTGAGACCCAGTACTTC; CDR3 protein: CASSPHTSGGGETQYF
V gene: TRBV4-3; D gene: TRBD2; J gene: TRBJ2-2; clone size: NA; CDR3 DNA: TGCGCCAGCAGCCAAGAGCCGGGGGGAAACACCGGGGAGCTGTTTTTT; CDR3 protein: CASSQEPGGNTGELFF
V gene: TRBV11-2; D gene: NA; J gene: TRBJ2-7; clone size: once; CDR3 DNA: TGTGCCAGCAGCTTAATCAGCTTGGGGGAGCAGTACTTC; CDR3 protein: CASSLISLGEQYF
V gene: TRBV19; D gene: NA; J gene: TRBJ1-1; clone size: NA; CDR3 DNA: TGTGCCAGTAAAATGGAATTGTCGGACACTGAAGCTTTCTTT; CDR3 protein: CASKMELSDTEAFF
V gene: TRBV9; D gene: NA; J gene: TRBJ1-1; clone size: NA; CDR3 DNA: TGTGCCAGCAGCGTAGTTTCGTCAGCTTTGAACACTGAAGCTTTCTTT; CDR3 protein: CASSVVSSALNTEAFF
V gene: TRBV4-1; D gene: TRBD1; J gene: TRBJ2-4; clone size: once; CDR3 DNA: TGCGCCAGCAGCCAAGCCGGACAGGGTGGCATTCAGTACTTC; CDR3 protein: CASSQAGQGGIQYF
V gene: TRBV7-3; D gene: NA; J gene: TRBJ2-7; clone size: NA; CDR3 DNA: TGTGCCAGCAGCACGACTAGTGTTGAGCAGTACTTC; CDR3 protein: CASSTTSVEQYF
V gene: TRBV9; D gene: NA; J gene: TRBJ2-1; clone size: NA; CDR3 DNA: TGTGCCAGCAGCGTGGAGGGAGGCAAAAATGAGCAGTTCTTC; CDR3 protein: CASSVEGGKNEQFF
V gene: TRBV13; D gene: NA; J gene: TRBJ1-1; clone size: NA; CDR3 DNA: TGTGCCAGCAGCTTAGGCCTACGGCGGGAAGCTTTCTTT; CDR3 protein: CASSLGLRREAFF
V gene: TRBV10-3; D gene: NA; J gene: TRBJ2-3; clone size: NA; CDR3 DNA: TGTGCCATCAGTGACGGGGGAGGCACAGATACGCAGTATTTT; CDR3 protein: CAISDGGGTDTQYF
V gene: TRBV21-1; D gene: NA; J gene: TRBJ2-7; clone size: NA; CDR3 DNA: TGTGCCAGCAGCAAAGGGGAGAACGGCCCCTTCTACGAGCAGTACTTC; CDR3 protein: CASSKGENGPFYEQYF
V gene: TRBV30; D gene: NA; J gene: TRBJ1-5; clone size: NA; CDR3 DNA: TGTGCCTGGGGGGGATGGGATAGCAATCAGCCCCAGCATTTT; CDR3 protein: CAWGGWDSNQPQHF
V gene: TRBV5-4; D gene: NA; J gene: TRBJ2-5; clone size: once; CDR3 DNA: TGTGCCAGCAGCGGAGGTTCCCACGGGGGACAAGAGACCCAGTACTTC; CDR3 protein: CASSGGSHGGQETQYF
V gene: TRBV2; D gene: NA; J gene: TRBJ1-2; clone size: once; CDR3 DNA: TGTGCCAGCGCCGAAGGGGGAGCGTACGGCTACACCTTC; CDR3 protein: CASAEGGAYGYTF
V gene: TRBV7-9; D gene: TRBD1; J gene: TRBJ1-1; clone size: NA; CDR3 DNA: TGTGCCAGCAAAGACAGGGGGAACACTGAAGCTTTCTTT; CDR3 protein: CASKDRGNTEAFF
V gene: TRBV4-3; D gene: NA; J gene: TRBJ2-7; clone size: NA; CDR3 DNA: TGCGCCAGCAGCCAAGATCTGGACAGTTTTTACGAGCAGTACTTC; CDR3 protein: CASSQDLDSFYEQYF
V gene: TRBV27; D gene: NA; J gene: TRBJ2-3; clone size: NA; CDR3 DNA: TGTGCCAGCAGTTTTACTAAGGTGTCTAGCACAGATACGCAGTATTTT; CDR3 protein: CASSFTKVSSTDTQYF
V gene: TRBV11-2; D gene: TRBD2; J gene: TRBJ2-7; clone size: NA; CDR3 DNA: TGTGCCAGCAGCCTCGCGGGACTATCCTACGAGCAGTACTTC; CDR3 protein: CASSLAGLSYEQYF
V gene: TRBV5-1; D gene: NA; J gene: TRBJ1-2; clone size: NA; CDR3 DNA: TGCGCCAGCAGCTTGGAGGCAGATGGCTACACCTTC; CDR3 protein: CASSLEADGYTF
V gene: TRBV7-8; D gene: NA; J gene: TRBJ2-3; clone size: NA; CDR3 DNA: TGTGCCAGCAGCTTAGGGCAGGGACGCACAGATACGCAGTATTTT; CDR3 protein: CASSLGQGRTDTQYF
V gene: TRBV2; D gene: NA; J gene: TRBJ1-6; clone size: NA; CDR3 DNA: TGTGCCAGCAGTGAAGGCGGCACATGGAATTCACCCCTCCACTTT; CDR3 protein: CASSEGGTWNSPLHF
V gene: TRBV28; D gene: TRBD1; J gene: TRBJ1-4; clone size: NA; CDR3 DNA: TGTGCCAGCAGTTTAGAGGGGACAGGCTTAGGAGGTAATGAAAAACTGTTTTTT; CDR3 protein: CASSLEGTGLGGNEKLFF
V gene: TRBV5-1; D gene: NA; J gene: TRBJ2-7; clone size: NA; CDR3 DNA: TGCGCCAGCAGCCCGGGGGTCCTTTACGAGCAGTACTTC; CDR3 protein: CASSPGVLYEQYF
V gene: TRBV6-5; D gene: NA; J gene: TRBJ2-7; clone size: NA; CDR3 DNA: TGTGCCAGCAGTGTCGGACAGCCCTACGAGCAGTACTTC; CDR3 protein: CASSVGQPYEQYF
V gene: TRBV5-1; D gene: NA; J gene: TRBJ1-6; clone size: NA; CDR3 DNA: TGCGCCAGCAGGGATTTCAATTCACCCCTCCACTTT; CDR3 protein: CASRDFNSPLHF
V gene: TRBV6-5; D gene: TRBD2; J gene: TRBJ2-3; clone size: NA; CDR3 DNA: TGTGCCAGCAGTACCACGGGGGGAAGCACAGATACGCAGTATTTT; CDR3 protein: CASSTTGGSTDTQYF